The TCR beta chain under discussion was sequenced for a study of Ad26.COV2.S vaccination and SARS-CoV-2 variants. The V end was cut by 1 base, the J end by 3 bases, with 16 bases between. The CDR3 is 16 residues long. Germline V lookup: CDR1 SGHTA, CDR2 FQGNSA. Produced via immunoSEQ multiplex PCR; TCRdb's table is partial and in-frame only. This table has 85,000 to 95,000 clones, approximately 81% appearing once. This receptor was taken from a human donor who had recovered from COVID-19. V usage is TRBV7-2 and J usage is TRBJ2-7; D is uncertain. This material consisted of peripheral blood, taken after recovery from COVID-19. CDR3 DNA sequence: TGTGCCAGCAGCTTAGAGGGTGGGATTGTAAACTACGAGCAGTACTTC. The encoded protein is CASSLEGGIVNYEQYF.